This T cell receptor beta chain was sequenced during a study of T cell repertoires in cytomegalovirus infection. MiXCR was run by TCRdb on the reads, yielding one entry per CDR3 protein. The table lists roughly 730,000 distinct CDR3 sequences, around 32% of them singletons, with around a sixth in the top ten. To note about this clonotype: Its specificity is unknown.

The receptor was derived from a human donor in good health (CMV status not recorded). Some clones in this sample may be carry-over from other donors' samples. This specimen was cultured PBMCs, taken from culture after CMV antigen stimulation.

CDR3 residues: CSARGTGGSEAFF. DNA of the CDR3: TGCAGTGCTAGGGGTACAGGGGGCTCTGAAGCTTTCTTT. The chain couples TRBV20-1 to TRBJ1-1; 9 bases line up with TRBD1. V lost 3 bases and J lost 6; bases outside the gene matches: 5. The CDR3 is made up of 13 amino acids. Germline V gene data show CDR1 as DFQATT and CDR2 as SNEGSKA (reference sequence).